The source of this T cell receptor (beta chain) is a study of cytomegalovirus exposure and HLA in healthy donors. Broader study findings: A link between a missense DCLRE1C variant and TCR beta V- and J-gene trimming emerged from a later analysis. Equally common other TCR beta chains were less clonally expanded than HLA-associated ones, a later analysis found. Compared with the approximately 670-donor mean, an Asian-associated ancestry cluster reportedly had fewer N-insertions, according to a later analysis. Donor immune exposure was known only as CMV serostatus.

The PCR ran on 60 Vbeta and 13 Jbeta primers. The repertoire was sequenced with immunoSEQ multiplex PCR; TCRdb's copy has only in-frame clones and lacks some. The sample shows approximately 120,000 clones, around 82% of them seen only once. Trimming took 2 bases from V and 4 from J, leaving 13 bases between them. Germline V lookup: CDR1 SGHVS, CDR2 FNYEAQ. This CDR3 comprises 15 residues. As to this clone: What it binds is not known.

The clonotype comes from a female donor in good health and CMV-seronegative. V gene TRBV7-6 combines with J gene TRBJ2-3; weak D call: TRBD2 (7 bases). Sequencing was performed on PBMCs. The CDR3 coding sequence is TGTGCCAGCAGCTTAAAGATCGGGGGGCCAGATACGCAGTATTTT. Protein product: CASSLKIGGPDTQYF.